Shown below are 5 T cell receptor beta chains from a single sample sequenced in a study of blood T cell repertoires in COVID-19. Repertoires were generated with immunoSEQ multiplex PCR, while TCRdb's copy carries only in-frame clones and drops some. The sample holds some 190,000 clones, 82% seen once. Sequencing was performed on peripheral blood. The receptor source for this set is a woman in her sixties or seventies with COVID-19, enrolled during active disease.

The rearrangement links TRBV3-1 (or the pseudogene TRBV3-2) to TRBJ1-6, with 7 bases fitting TRBD1. The CDR3 has 12 amino acids. The V gene's germline CDR1 is LGHDT and CDR2 YNNKEL (reference sequence). Here the CDR3 reads CAVGQRNSPLHF. The CDR3 coding sequence is TGTGCAGTGGGACAGCGAAATTCACCCCTCCACTTT.

The rearrangement links TRBV6-5 to TRBJ2-5, with D possibly TRBD1 on 6 matching bases. Germline CDR1 and CDR2: MNHEY and SVGAGI. The length of the CDR3 is 13 residues. Trimming left V 8 bases short and J 5 bases short, with 15 bases between. The CDR3 reads CASEGTPGETQYF. CDR3 coding DNA: TGTGCCAGCGAAGGGACACCCGGGGAGACCCAGTACTTC.

The CDR3 protein is CASSQTDSSGNTIYF. CDR3 sequence (DNA): TGTGCCAGCAGCCAAACTGATAGCTCTGGAAACACCATATATTTT. The chain couples TRBV7-8 to TRBJ1-3; no reliable D call. The CDR3 length is 15 residues. Germline CDR1 is SGHVS and CDR2 is FQNEAQ. V was clipped by 5 bases and J by 0 bases, with 11 bases between them.

This chain uses TRBV5-1 with TRBJ1-2; perhaps TRBD1 as D (5 bases). V shed 2 bases and J shed 6 bases, with 11 bases lying between them. Germline lookup yields CDR1 SGHRS and CDR2 YFSETQ. There are 13 residues in the CDR3. As DNA, the CDR3 is TGCGCCAGCAGCTTTGACAGTCAGCATGGCTACACCTTC. This encodes CASSFDSQHGYTF.

The chain uses TRBV24-1 and TRBJ2-2, with D maybe TRBD2 (6 bases). This CDR3 comprises 14 residues. Germline CDR1 and CDR2: KGHDR and SFDVKD. The V gene lost 6 bases and the J gene lost 3 bases, with 10 bases spanning the gap. CDR3 loop: CATSRSGDTGELFF. The CDR3 region has the DNA TGTGCCACCAGTAGGTCGGGGGACACCGGGGAGCTGTTTTTT.